A selection of T cell receptor beta chains follows, all from one sample in a study of beta chain features in type 1 diabetes. Profiling relied on immunoSEQ multiplex PCR, and the TCRdb table lists in-frame clones only, not all of them. The repertoire holds a few hundred thousand clones, 25% to 35% seen once, with approximately 4% in the top ten. Sequences were obtained from central memory CD4+ T cells from blood. These receptors were obtained from a man between 25 and 39 years old in good health. CDR3s include the opening cysteine and the closing phenylalanine or tryptophan. A D gene is named only where the DNA matches it firmly. Size is omitted from some rows. Given values are once, few, many or a class for expanded clones.

D: -
V: TRBV7-8
size: -
J: TRBJ1-4
CDR3: CASSLANGATNEKLFF
DNA: TGTGCCAGCAGCTTAGCGAACGGAGCAACTAATGAAAAACTGTTTTTT

D: -
V: TRBV30
size: -
J: TRBJ2-1
CDR3: CAWSRPRADTLNEQFF
DNA: TGTGCCTGGAGTAGGCCGCGAGCCGACACACTCAATGAGCAGTTCTTC

D: -
V: TRBV4-3
size: many
J: TRBJ1-2
CDR3: CASSQELSGYNYGYTF
DNA: TGCGCCAGCAGCCAAGAGCTGTCCGGATATAACTATGGCTACACCTTC

D: TRBD1
V: TRBV5-1
size: -
J: TRBJ2-7
CDR3: CASSLDFGTGLREQYF
DNA: TGCGCCAGCAGCTTGGATTTCGGGACAGGACTACGCGAGCAGTACTTC

D: -
V: TRBV28
size: -
J: TRBJ1-3
CDR3: CASLSYSSGNTIYF
DNA: TGTGCCAGCCTAAGTTATTCCTCTGGAAACACCATATATTTT

D: TRBD1
V: TRBV13
size: -
J: TRBJ2-7
CDR3: CASSLNIGQGVREQYF
DNA: TGTGCCAGCAGCTTAAATATTGGCCAGGGGGTGCGCGAGCAGTACTTC

D: TRBD1
V: TRBV29-1
size: few
J: TRBJ2-7
CDR3: CSVEGEGQGIKQYF
DNA: TGCAGCGTTGAAGGCGAGGGACAGGGAATTAAGCAGTACTTC

D: TRBD2
V: TRBV7-6
size: -
J: TRBJ2-1
CDR3: CASSLAPTSGTNNEQFF
DNA: TGTGCCAGCAGCTTAGCTCCCACTAGCGGGACTAACAATGAGCAGTTCTTC

D: TRBD2
V: TRBV7-2
size: -
J: TRBJ2-7
CDR3: CASSLALAGINEQYF
DNA: TGTGCCAGCAGCTTAGCACTAGCGGGAATCAACGAGCAGTACTTC

D: -
V: TRBV30
size: -
J: TRBJ2-7
CDR3: CAWSVGLGIEQYF
DNA: TGTGCCTGGAGTGTAGGGCTAGGGATCGAGCAGTACTTC

D: TRBD1
V: TRBV28
size: few
J: TRBJ1-2
CDR3: CASSTQTGNYGYTF
DNA: TGTGCCAGCAGTACTCAGACAGGGAACTATGGCTACACCTTC

D: -
V: TRBV2
size: -
J: TRBJ2-1
CDR3: CASSYTGTDYNEQFF
DNA: TGTGCCAGCAGTTATACCGGGACGGATTACAATGAGCAGTTCTTC

D: -
V: TRBV6-6
size: -
J: TRBJ2-2
CDR3: CASSYGRVGDTGELFF
DNA: TGTGCCAGCAGTTACGGCAGGGTGGGGGACACCGGGGAGCTGTTTTTT

D: -
V: TRBV5-5
size: -
J: TRBJ2-1
CDR3: CASSVGSGEGYNEQFF
DNA: TGTGCCAGCAGCGTGGGCAGCGGAGAGGGGTACAATGAGCAGTTCTTC

D: -
V: TRBV6-5
size: -
J: TRBJ2-7
CDR3: CASSPRSERYEQYF
DNA: TGTGCCAGCAGTCCGAGGTCAGAGCGCTACGAGCAGTACTTC

D: -
V: TRBV5-1
size: -
J: TRBJ1-1
CDR3: CASSLVQVNTEAFF
DNA: TGCGCCAGCAGCTTGGTCCAGGTGAACACTGAAGCTTTCTTT

D: -
V: TRBV7-2
size: few
J: TRBJ2-5
CDR3: CASSLRTAWYF
DNA: TGTGCCAGCAGCCTAAGGACGGCCTGGTACTTC

D: TRBD1
V: TRBV28
size: few
J: TRBJ1-2
CDR3: CASSLTGPNYGYTF
DNA: TGTGCCAGCAGCTTGACAGGGCCTAACTATGGCTACACCTTC

D: TRBD2
V: TRBV30
size: -
J: TRBJ2-3
CDR3: CAWKTSGRTDTQYF
DNA: TGTGCCTGGAAGACTAGCGGGAGAACAGATACGCAGTATTTT

D: TRBD2
V: TRBV6-1
size: -
J: TRBJ2-7
CDR3: CASSQATSAYEQYF
DNA: TGTGCCAGCAGTCAGGCCACTAGCGCCTACGAGCAGTACTTC

D: TRBD1
V: TRBV27
size: -
J: TRBJ1-2
CDR3: CASSLRRRQGMGYGYTF
DNA: TGTGCCAGCAGTCTAAGACGCCGACAGGGGATGGGGTATGGCTACACCTTC

D: TRBD2
V: TRBV11-2
size: -
J: TRBJ2-3
CDR3: CASSSRLAGERDTQYF
DNA: TGTGCCAGCAGCTCACGACTAGCGGGGGAAAGAGATACGCAGTATTTT

D: TRBD1
V: TRBV5-5
size: few
J: TRBJ1-5
CDR3: CASSARGQDQPQHF
DNA: TGTGCCAGCAGCGCCAGGGGGCAAGATCAGCCCCAGCATTTT

D: TRBD1
V: TRBV27
size: few
J: TRBJ2-1
CDR3: CASSPSGTGRGEQFF
DNA: TGTGCCAGCAGTCCCTCCGGGACAGGGCGAGGGGAGCAGTTCTTC

D: -
V: TRBV6-5
size: -
J: TRBJ1-2
CDR3: CASRSLTGEGYTF
DNA: TGTGCCAGCAGGAGCCTGACGGGGGAAGGCTACACCTTC

D: -
V: TRBV5-6
size: -
J: TRBJ2-1
CDR3: CASSLDTLNEQFF
DNA: TGTGCCAGCAGCCTGGATACTCTCAATGAGCAGTTCTTC

D: -
V: TRBV30
size: -
J: TRBJ1-6
CDR3: CAWSSSGTSPLHF
DNA: TGTGCCTGGAGTAGTTCAGGGACTTCACCCCTCCACTTT

D: TRBD1
V: TRBV9
size: -
J: TRBJ1-6
CDR3: CASSIGTGDSPLHF
DNA: TGTGCCAGCAGCATCGGGACAGGGGACTCACCCCTCCACTTT

D: -
V: TRBV5-1
size: -
J: TRBJ2-3
CDR3: CASSLGTADTQYF
DNA: TGCGCCAGCAGCTTGGGAACAGCCGATACGCAGTATTTT

D: TRBD1
V: TRBV28
size: -
J: TRBJ2-7
CDR3: CASSPPGTGIHEQYF
DNA: TGTGCCAGCAGTCCCCCCGGGACAGGGATCCACGAGCAGTACTTC

D: -
V: TRBV7-2
size: few
J: TRBJ2-7
CDR3: CASSFKPGHPYEQYF
DNA: TGTGCCAGCAGCTTTAAACCGGGACACCCCTACGAGCAGTACTTC

D: -
V: TRBV19
size: -
J: TRBJ2-7
CDR3: CASSFRPGLSYEQYF
DNA: TGTGCCAGTAGTTTCCGCCCGGGCCTATCCTACGAGCAGTACTTC

D: TRBD2
V: TRBV9
size: few
J: TRBJ2-2
CDR3: CASTLAGGELFF
DNA: TGTGCCAGCACCTTAGCGGGAGGGGAGCTGTTTTTT

D: -
V: TRBV10-3
size: few
J: TRBJ2-7
CDR3: CASQGGVDEQYF
DNA: TGTGCCAGCCAGGGTGGAGTCGACGAGCAGTACTTC

D: TRBD2
V: TRBV7-6
size: many
J: TRBJ2-3
CDR3: CASSSPGLAGGRTDTQYF
DNA: TGTGCCAGCAGCTCGCCGGGACTAGCGGGGGGGCGCACAGATACGCAGTATTTT

D: TRBD1
V: TRBV7-2
size: many
J: TRBJ1-3
CDR3: CASSAGTVGNTIYF
DNA: TGTGCCAGCAGCGCAGGGACAGTTGGAAACACCATATATTTT

D: TRBD1
V: TRBV7-9
size: -
J: TRBJ2-7
CDR3: CASSSRDSRQYF
DNA: TGTGCCAGCAGCTCCCGGGACAGCAGGCAGTACTTC

D: -
V: TRBV7-2
size: -
J: TRBJ2-1
CDR3: CASSKGRGPYNEQFF
DNA: TGTGCCAGCAGCAAAGGGCGGGGGCCGTACAATGAGCAGTTCTTC

D: -
V: TRBV5-4
size: few
J: TRBJ2-1
CDR3: CASSLEGSSYNEQFF
DNA: TGTGCCAGCAGCTTGGAGGGTAGCTCCTACAATGAGCAGTTCTTC

D: -
V: TRBV19
size: -
J: TRBJ2-6
CDR3: CASNTGKGSGANVLTF
DNA: TGTGCCAGTAATACAGGGAAAGGCTCTGGGGCCAACGTCCTGACTTTC